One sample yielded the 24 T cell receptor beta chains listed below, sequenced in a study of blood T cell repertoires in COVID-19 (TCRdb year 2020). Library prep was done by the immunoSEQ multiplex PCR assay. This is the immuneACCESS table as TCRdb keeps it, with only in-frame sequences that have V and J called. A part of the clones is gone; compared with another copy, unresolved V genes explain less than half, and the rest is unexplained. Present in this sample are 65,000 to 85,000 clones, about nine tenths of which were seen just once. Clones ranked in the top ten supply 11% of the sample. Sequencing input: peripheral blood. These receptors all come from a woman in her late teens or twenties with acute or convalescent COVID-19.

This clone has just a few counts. The CDR3 region has the DNA TGTGCCAGCAGCTCCCGGGACTCCCAAGACAATGAGCAGTTCTTC. Amino acids: CASSSRDSQDNEQFF. The chain uses TRBV13 and TRBJ2-1, with D tentatively TRBD2 (6 bases). CDR3 length equals 15 residues. V was pared by 4 bases and J by 5 bases, with 15 bases between. Germline CDR1 reads PRHDT; CDR2 reads FYEKMQ (reference sequence).

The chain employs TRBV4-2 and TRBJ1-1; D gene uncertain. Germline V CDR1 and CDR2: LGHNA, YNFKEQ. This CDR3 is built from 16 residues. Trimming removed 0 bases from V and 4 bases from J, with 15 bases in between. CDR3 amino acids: CASSQDFASEGTEAFF. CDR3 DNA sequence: TGTGCCAGCAGCCAAGATTTTGCCAGTGAGGGCACTGAAGCTTTCTTT.

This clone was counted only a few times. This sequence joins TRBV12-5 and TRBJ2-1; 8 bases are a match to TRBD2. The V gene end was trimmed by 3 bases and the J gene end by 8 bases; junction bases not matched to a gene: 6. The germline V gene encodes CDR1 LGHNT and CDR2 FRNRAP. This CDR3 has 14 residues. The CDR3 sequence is CASGFAGGTDEQFF. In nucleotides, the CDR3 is TGTGCTAGTGGTTTTGCGGGAGGAACCGATGAGCAGTTCTTC.

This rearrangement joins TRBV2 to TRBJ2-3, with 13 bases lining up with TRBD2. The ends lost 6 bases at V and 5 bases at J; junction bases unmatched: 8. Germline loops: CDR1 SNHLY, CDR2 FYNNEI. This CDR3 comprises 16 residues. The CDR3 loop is CASRATSGRALDTQYF. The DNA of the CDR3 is TGTGCCAGCAGAGCAACTAGCGGGAGGGCATTAGATACGCAGTATTTT. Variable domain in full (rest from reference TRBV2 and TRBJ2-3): EPEVTQTPSHQVTQMGQEVILRCVPISNHLYFYWYRQILGQKVEFLVSFYNNEISEKSEIFDDQFSVERPDGSNFTLKIRSTKLEDSAMYFCASRATSGRALDTQYFGPGTRLTVL.

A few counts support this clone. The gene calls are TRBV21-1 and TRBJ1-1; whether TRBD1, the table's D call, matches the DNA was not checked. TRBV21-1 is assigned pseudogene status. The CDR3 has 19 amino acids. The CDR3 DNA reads TGTGCCAGCAGCAAGCGGACAGGGGGCGAGGATGCAACGAACACTGAAGCTTTCTTT. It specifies CASSKRTGGEDATNTEAFF.

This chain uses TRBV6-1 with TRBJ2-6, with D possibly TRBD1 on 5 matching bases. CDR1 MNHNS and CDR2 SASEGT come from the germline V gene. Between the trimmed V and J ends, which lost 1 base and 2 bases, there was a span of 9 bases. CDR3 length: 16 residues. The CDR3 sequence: CASSEVSGTGANVLTF. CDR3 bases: TGTGCCAGCAGTGAAGTTTCAGGGACTGGGGCCAACGTCCTGACTTTC.

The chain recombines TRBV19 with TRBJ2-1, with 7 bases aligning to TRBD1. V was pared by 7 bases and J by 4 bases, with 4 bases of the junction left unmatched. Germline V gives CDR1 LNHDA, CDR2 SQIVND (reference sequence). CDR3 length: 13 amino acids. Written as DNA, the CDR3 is TGTGCCAGTATTGGGACAGAATACAATGAGCAGTTCTTC. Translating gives CASIGTEYNEQFF.

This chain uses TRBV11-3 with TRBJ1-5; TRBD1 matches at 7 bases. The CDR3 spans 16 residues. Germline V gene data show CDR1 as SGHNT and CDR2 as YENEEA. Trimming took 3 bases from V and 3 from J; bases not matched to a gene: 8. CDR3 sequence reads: CASSLKTGDNNQPQHF. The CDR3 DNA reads TGTGCCAGCAGCTTGAAAACAGGGGATAACAATCAGCCCCAGCATTTT.

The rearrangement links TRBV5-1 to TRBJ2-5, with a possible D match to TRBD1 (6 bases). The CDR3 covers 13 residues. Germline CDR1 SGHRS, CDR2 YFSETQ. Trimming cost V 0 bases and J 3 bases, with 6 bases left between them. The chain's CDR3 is CASSLDREETQYF. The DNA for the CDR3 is TGCGCCAGCAGCTTGGACAGGGAAGAGACCCAGTACTTC.

The CDR3: CASTTGILAKNIQYF. CDR3 sequence (DNA): TGTGCCAGCACTACCGGGATTTTAGCCAAAAACATTCAGTACTTC. This chain joins TRBV2 and TRBJ2-4; D might be TRBD2 (5 bases). Per germline, CDR1 SNHLY and CDR2 FYNNEI. The CDR3 is 15 amino acids. V lost 7 bases to trimming and J lost 0 bases, with 13 bases between them.

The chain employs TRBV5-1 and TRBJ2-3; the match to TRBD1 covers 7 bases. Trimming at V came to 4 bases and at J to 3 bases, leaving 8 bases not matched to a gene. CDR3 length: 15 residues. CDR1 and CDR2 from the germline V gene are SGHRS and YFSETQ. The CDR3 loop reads CASSPVLGQTDTQYF. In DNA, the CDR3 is TGCGCCAGCAGCCCGGTATTGGGACAGACAGATACGCAGTATTTT. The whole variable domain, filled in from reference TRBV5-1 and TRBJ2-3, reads KAGVTQTPRYLIKTRGQQVTLSCSPISGHRSVSWYQQTPGQGLQFLFEYFSETQRNKGNFPGRFSGRQFSNSRSEMNVSTLELGDSALYLCASSPVLGQTDTQYFGPGTRLTVL.

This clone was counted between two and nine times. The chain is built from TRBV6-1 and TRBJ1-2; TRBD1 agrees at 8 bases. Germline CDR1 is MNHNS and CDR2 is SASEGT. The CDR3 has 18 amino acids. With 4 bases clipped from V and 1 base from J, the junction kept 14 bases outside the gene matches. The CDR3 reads CASSAPWPGGDDNYGYTF. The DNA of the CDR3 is TGTGCCAGCAGTGCCCCGTGGCCAGGGGGCGATGATAACTATGGCTACACCTTC.

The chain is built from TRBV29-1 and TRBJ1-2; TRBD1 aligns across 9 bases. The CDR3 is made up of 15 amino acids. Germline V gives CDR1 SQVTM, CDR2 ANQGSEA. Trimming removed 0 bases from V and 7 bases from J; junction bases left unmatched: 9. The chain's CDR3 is CSVEDRRQGGIGYTF. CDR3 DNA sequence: TGCAGCGTTGAAGATCGACGACAGGGGGGTATTGGCTACACCTTC.

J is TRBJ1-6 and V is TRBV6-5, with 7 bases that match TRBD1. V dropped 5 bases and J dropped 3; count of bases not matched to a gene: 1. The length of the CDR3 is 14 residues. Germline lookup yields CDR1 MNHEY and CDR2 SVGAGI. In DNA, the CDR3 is TGTGCCAGCAGTCCAGGGGGCTATAATTCACCCCTCCACTTT. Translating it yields CASSPGGYNSPLHF.

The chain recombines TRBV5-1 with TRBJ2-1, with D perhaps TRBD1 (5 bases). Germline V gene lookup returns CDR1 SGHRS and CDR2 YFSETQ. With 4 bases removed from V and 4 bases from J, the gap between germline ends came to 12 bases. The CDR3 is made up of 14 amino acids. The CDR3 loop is CASSPRQSYNEQFF. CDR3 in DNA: TGCGCCAGCAGCCCAAGACAGAGTTACAATGAGCAGTTCTTC.

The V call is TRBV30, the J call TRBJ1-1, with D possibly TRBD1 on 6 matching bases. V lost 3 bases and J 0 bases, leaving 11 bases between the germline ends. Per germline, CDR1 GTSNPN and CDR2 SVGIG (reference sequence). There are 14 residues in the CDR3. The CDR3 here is CAWSPGQLNTEAFF. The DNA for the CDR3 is TGTGCCTGGAGCCCCGGACAGTTGAACACTGAAGCTTTCTTT.

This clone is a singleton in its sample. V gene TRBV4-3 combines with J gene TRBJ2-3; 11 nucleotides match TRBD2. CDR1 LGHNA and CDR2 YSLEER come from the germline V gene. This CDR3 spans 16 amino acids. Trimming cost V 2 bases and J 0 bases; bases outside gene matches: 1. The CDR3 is CASSQLAGGSTDTQYF. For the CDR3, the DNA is TGCGCCAGCAGCCAATTAGCGGGAGGGAGCACAGATACGCAGTATTTT.

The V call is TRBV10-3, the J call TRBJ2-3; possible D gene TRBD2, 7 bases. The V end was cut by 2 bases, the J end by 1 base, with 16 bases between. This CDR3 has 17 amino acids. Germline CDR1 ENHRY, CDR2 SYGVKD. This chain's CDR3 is CAISERAGASGTDTQYF. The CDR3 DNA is TGTGCCATCAGTGAGCGGGCGGGGGCTAGCGGCACAGATACGCAGTATTTT.

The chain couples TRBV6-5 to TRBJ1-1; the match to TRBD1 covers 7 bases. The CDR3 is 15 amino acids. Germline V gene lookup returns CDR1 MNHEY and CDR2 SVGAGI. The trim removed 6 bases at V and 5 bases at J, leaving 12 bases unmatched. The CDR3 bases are TGTGCCAGCAGCTCTCGACAGGGTCGGATAACTGAAGCTTTCTTT. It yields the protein CASSSRQGRITEAFF.

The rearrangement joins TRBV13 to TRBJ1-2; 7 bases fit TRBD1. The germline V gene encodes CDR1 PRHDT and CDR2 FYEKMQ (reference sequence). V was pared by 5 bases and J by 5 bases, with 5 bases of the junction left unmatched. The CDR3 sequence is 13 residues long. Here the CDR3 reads CASSVGQLYGYTF. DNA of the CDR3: TGTGCCAGCAGCGTGGGACAGCTGTATGGCTACACCTTC.

This chain's CDR3 is CASSPTVVDTQYF. The CDR3 DNA sequence: TGTGCCAGCAGCCCTACAGTGGTAGATACGCAGTATTTT. The chain joins TRBV7-7 to TRBJ2-3; D gene uncertain. V shed 5 bases and J shed 5 bases, with 11 bases lying between them. The CDR3 contains 13 residues. Per the germline V gene, CDR1 is SSHAT and CDR2 is FNYEAQ (reference sequence).

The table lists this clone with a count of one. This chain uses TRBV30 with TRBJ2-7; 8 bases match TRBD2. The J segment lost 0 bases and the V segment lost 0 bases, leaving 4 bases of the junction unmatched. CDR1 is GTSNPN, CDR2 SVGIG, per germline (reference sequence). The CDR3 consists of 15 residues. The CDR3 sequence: CAWSVGLAGSYEQYF. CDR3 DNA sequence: TGTGCCTGGAGTGTAGGACTAGCAGGCTCCTACGAGCAGTACTTC.

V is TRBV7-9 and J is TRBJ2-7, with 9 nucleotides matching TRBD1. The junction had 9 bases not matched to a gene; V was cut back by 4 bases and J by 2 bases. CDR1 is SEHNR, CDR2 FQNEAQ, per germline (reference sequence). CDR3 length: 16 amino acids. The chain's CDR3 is CASSSLPGQGAYEQYF. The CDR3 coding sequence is TGTGCCAGCAGCTCGTTACCGGGACAGGGAGCCTACGAGCAGTACTTC.

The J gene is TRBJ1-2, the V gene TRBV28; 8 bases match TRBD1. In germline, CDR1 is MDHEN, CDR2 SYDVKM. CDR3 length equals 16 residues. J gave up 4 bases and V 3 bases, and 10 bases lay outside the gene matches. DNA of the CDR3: TGTGCCAGCAGTTTTCGTGGGGACAGGAGAATCTATGGCTACACCTTC. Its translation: CASSFRGDRRIYGYTF.